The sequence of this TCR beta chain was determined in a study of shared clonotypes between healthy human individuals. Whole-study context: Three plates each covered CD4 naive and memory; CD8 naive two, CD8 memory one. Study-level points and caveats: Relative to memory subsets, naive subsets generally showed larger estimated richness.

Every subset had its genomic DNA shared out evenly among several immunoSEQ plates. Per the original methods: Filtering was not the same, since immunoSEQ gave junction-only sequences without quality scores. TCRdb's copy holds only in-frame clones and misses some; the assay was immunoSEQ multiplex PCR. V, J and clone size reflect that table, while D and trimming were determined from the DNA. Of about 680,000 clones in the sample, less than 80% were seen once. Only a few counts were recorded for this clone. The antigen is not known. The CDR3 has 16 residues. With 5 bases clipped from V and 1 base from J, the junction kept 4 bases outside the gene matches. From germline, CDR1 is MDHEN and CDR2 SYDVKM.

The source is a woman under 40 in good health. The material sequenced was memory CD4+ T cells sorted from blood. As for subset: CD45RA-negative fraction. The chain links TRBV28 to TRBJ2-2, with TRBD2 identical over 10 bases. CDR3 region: CASSGWTSGNTGELFF. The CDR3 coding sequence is TGTGCCAGCAGTGGGTGGACTAGCGGGAACACCGGGGAGCTGTTTTTT.